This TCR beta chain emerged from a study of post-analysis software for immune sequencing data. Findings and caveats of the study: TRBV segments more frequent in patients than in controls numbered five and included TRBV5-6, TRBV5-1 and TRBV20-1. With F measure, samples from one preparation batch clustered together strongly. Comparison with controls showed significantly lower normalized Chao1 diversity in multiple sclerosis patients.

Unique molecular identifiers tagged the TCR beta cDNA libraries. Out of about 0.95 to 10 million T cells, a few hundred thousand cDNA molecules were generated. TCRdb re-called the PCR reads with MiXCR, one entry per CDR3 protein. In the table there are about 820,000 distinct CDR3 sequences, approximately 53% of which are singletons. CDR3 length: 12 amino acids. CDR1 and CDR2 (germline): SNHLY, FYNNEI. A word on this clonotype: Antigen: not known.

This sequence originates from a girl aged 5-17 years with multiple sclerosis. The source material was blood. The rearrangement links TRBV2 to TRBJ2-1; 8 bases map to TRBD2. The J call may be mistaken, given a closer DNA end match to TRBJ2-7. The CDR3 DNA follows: TGTGCCAGCAGGAATGAGCGGGGGGAGCAGTACTTC. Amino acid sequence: CASRNERGEQYF.